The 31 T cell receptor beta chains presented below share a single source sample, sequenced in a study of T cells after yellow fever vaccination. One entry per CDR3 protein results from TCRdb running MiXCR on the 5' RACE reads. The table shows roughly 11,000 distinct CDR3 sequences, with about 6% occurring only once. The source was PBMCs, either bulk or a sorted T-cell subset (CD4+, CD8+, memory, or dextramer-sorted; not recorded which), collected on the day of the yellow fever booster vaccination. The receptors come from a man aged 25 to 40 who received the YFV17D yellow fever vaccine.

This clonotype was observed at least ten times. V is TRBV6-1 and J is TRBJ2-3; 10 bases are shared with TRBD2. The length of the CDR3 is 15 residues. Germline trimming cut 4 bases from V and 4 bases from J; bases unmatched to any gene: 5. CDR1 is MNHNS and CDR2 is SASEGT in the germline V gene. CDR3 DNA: TGTGCCAGCAGTGGGCTAGCGGGAGTCCCAGATACGCAGTATTTT. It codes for CASSGLAGVPDTQYF.

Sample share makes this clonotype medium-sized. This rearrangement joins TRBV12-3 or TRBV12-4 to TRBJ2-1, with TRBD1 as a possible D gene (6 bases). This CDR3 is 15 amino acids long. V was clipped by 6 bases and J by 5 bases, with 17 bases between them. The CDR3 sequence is CASSPTRTAHNEQFF. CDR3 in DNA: TGTGCCAGCAGCCCGACGAGGACAGCTCACAATGAGCAGTTCTTC.

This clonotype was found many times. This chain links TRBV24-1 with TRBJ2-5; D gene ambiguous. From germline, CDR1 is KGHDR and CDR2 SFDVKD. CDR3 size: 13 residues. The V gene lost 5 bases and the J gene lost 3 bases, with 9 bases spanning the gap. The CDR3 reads CATSVSDEETQYF. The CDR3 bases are TGTGCCACCAGTGTATCCGATGAAGAGACCCAGTACTTC.

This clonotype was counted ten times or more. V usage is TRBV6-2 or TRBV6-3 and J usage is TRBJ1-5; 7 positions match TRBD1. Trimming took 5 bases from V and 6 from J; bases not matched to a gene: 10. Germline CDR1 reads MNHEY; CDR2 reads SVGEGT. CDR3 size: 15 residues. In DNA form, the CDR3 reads TGTGCCAGCAGTAACACAAGACAGGGCGGTCAGCCCCAGCATTTT. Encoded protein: CASSNTRQGGQPQHF.

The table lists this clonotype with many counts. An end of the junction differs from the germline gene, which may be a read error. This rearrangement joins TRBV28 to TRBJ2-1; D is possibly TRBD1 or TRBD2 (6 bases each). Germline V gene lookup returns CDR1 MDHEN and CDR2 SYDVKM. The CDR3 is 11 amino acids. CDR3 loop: CASRQGGPVNF. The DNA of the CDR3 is TGTGCCAGCAGACAGGGAGGACCCGTGAACTTC.

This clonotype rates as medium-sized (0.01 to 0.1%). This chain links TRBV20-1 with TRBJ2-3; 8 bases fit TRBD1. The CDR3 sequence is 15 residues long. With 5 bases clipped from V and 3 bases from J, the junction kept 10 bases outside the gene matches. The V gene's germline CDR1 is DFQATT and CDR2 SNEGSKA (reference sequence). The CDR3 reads CSAPDRGRATDTQYF. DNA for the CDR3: TGCAGTGCTCCTGACAGGGGAAGAGCAACAGATACGCAGTATTTT.

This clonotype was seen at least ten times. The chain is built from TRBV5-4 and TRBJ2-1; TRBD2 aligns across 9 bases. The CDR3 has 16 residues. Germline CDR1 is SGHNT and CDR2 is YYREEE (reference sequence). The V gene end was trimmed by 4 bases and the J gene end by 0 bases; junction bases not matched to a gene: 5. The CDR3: CASSKAGGSSYNEQFF. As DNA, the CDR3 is TGTGCCAGCAGCAAAGCGGGAGGAAGCTCCTACAATGAGCAGTTCTTC.

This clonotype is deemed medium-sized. The CDR3 DNA sequence: TGCAGCGCTAACAGGGGCTATCGTGGGGGCTACACCTTC. The encoded protein is CSANRGYRGGYTF. The J gene is TRBJ1-2, the V gene TRBV29-1, with 7 nucleotides matching TRBD1. The CDR3 has 13 residues. Trimming at V came to 7 bases and at J to 8 bases, leaving 13 bases not matched to a gene. Looked up from germline, CDR1 is SQVTM and CDR2 is ANQGSEA.

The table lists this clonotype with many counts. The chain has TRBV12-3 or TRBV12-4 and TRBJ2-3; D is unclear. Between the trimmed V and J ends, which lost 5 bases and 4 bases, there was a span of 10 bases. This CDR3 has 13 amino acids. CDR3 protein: CASSLDRSDTQYF. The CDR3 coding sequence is TGTGCCAGCAGTCTGGACCGTTCAGATACGCAGTATTTT.

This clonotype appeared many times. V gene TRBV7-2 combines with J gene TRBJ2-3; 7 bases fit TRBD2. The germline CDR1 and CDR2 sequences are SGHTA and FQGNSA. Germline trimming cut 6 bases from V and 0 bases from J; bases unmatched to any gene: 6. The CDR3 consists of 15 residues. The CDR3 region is CASRGRAASTDTQYF. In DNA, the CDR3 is TGTGCCAGCAGGGGGAGGGCGGCTAGCACAGATACGCAGTATTTT.

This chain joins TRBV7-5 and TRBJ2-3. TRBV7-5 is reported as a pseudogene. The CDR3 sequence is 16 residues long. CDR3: CIPVPAGSRRADTQYF. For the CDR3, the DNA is TGCATCCCTGTGCCAGCCGGCAGCAGGCGCGCAGATACGCAGTATTTT.

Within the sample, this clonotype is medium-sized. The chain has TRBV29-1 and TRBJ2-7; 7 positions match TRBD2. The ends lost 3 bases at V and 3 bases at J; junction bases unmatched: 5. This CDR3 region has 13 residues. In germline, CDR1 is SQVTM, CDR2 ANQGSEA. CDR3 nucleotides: TGCAGCGTTGAGTTCCAGCGGGGCTACGAGCAGTACTTC. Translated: CSVEFQRGYEQYF.

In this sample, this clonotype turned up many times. In nucleotides, the CDR3 is TGTGCCAGCAGTTACCCGCCCGTTGAGCAGTTCTTC. Its translation is CASSYPPVEQFF. The chain recombines TRBV6-6 with TRBJ2-1; no clear D. This CDR3 comprises 12 residues. Germline V gives CDR1 MNHNY, CDR2 SVGAGI (reference sequence). V was pared by 2 bases and J by 9 bases, with 8 bases between.

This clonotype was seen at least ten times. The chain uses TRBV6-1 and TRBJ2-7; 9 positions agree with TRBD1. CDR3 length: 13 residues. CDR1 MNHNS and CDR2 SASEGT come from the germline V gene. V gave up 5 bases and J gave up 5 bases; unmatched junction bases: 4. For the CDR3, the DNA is TGTGCCAGCAGTCCGAGGACAGGGGACGAGCAGTACTTC. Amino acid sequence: CASSPRTGDEQYF.

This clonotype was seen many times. The CDR3 sequence is CASSLATSSYNEQFF. CDR3 sequence (DNA): TGCGCCAGCAGCTTGGCAACAAGCTCCTACAATGAGCAGTTCTTC. The chain has TRBV5-1 and TRBJ2-1; D remains unclear. The ends were cut back, 0 bases at V and 0 bases at J, with 7 bases in the middle. The germline gives CDR1 SGHRS, CDR2 YFSETQ. The CDR3 is 15 amino acids.

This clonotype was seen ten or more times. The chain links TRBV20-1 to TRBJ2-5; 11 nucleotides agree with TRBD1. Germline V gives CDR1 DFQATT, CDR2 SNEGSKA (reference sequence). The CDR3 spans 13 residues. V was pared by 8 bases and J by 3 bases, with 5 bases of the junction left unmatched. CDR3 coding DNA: TGCAGTACCCCGGGACAGGGGGAAGAGACCCAGTACTTC. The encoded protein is CSTPGQGEETQYF.

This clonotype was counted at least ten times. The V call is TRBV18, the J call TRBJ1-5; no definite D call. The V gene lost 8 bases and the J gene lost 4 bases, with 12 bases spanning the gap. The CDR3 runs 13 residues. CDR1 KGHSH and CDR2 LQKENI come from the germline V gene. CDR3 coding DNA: TGTGCCAGCCAAGGTACGGGGAATCAGCCCCAGCATTTT. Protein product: CASQGTGNQPQHF.

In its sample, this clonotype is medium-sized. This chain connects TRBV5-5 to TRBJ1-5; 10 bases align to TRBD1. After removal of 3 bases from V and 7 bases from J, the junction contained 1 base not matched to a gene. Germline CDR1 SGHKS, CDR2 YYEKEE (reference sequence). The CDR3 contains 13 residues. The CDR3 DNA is TGTGCCAGCAGCTGGGACAGGGGACAGCCCCAGCATTTT. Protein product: CASSWDRGQPQHF.

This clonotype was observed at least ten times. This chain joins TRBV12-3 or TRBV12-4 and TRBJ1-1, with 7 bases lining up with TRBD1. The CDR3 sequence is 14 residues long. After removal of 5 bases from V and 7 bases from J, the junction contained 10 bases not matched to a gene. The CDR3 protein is CASSPGQRYSEAFF. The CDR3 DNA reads TGTGCCAGCAGTCCGGGACAGAGGTACAGTGAAGCTTTCTTT.

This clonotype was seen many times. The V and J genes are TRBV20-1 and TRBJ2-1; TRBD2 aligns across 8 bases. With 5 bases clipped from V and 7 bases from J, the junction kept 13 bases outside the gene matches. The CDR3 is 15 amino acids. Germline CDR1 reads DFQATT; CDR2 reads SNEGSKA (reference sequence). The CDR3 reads CSAGGGSGSRNEQFF. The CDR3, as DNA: TGCAGTGCTGGGGGGGGGAGCGGGAGTAGGAATGAGCAGTTCTTC.

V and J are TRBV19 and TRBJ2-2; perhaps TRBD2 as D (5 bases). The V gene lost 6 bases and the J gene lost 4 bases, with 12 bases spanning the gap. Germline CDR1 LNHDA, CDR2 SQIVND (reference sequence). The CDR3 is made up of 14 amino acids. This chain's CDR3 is CASSLAATTGELFF. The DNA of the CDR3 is TGTGCCAGTAGCCTAGCTGCGACCACCGGGGAGCTGTTTTTT.

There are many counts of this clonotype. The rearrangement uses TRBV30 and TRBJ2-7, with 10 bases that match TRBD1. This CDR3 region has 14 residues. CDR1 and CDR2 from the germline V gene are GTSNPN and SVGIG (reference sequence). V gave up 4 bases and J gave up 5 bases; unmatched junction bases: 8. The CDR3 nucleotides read TGTGCCTGGACCCTCCGGGACAGGGGAGACGAGCAGTACTTC. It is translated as CAWTLRDRGDEQYF.

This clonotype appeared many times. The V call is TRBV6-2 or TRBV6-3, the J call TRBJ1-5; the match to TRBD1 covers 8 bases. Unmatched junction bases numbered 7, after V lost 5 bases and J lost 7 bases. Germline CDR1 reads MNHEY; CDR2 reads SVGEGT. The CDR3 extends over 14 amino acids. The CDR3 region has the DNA TGTGCCAGCAGTGCAGGGGGCGGATGGCAGCCCCAGCATTTT. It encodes CASSAGGGWQPQHF.

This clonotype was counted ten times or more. The CDR3 DNA sequence: TGTGCCAGCAGTAGCCGAGCGGGAGGGCCGGGTGAGCAGTTCTTC. Translated, it gives CASSSRAGGPGEQFF. The gene calls are TRBV2 and TRBJ2-1, with 10 nucleotides matching TRBD2. CDR1 and CDR2 from the germline V gene are SNHLY and FYNNEI. Unmatched junction bases numbered 10, after V lost 5 bases and J lost 9 bases. The CDR3 has 15 amino acids. Variable domain in full (rest from reference TRBV2 and TRBJ2-1): EPEVTQTPSHQVTQMGQEVILRCVPISNHLYFYWYRQILGQKVEFLVSFYNNEISEKSEIFDDQFSVERPDGSNFTLKIRSTKLEDSAMYFCASSSRAGGPGEQFFGPGTRLTVL.

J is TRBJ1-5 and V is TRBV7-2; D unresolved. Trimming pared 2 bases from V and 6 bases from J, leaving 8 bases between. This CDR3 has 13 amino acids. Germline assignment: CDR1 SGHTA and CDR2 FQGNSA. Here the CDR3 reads CASSLQQGQPQHF. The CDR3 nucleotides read TGTGCCAGCAGCTTACAACAAGGTCAGCCCCAGCATTTT. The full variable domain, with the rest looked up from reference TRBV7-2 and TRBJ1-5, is GAGVSQSPSNKVTEKGKDVELRCDPISGHTALYWYRQSLGQGLEFLIYFQGNSAPDKSGLPSDRFSAERTGGSVSTLTIQRTQQEDSAVYLCASSLQQGQPQHFGDGTRLSIL.

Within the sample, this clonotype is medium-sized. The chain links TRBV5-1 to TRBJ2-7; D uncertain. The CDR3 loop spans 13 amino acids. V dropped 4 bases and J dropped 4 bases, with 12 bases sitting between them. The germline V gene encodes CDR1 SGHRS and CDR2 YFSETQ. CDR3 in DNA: TGCGCCAGCAGCCCCGAACTCGAGTACGAGCAGTACTTC. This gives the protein CASSPELEYEQYF.

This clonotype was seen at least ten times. This CDR3 is CASSQDPGGRGTGELFF. The DNA of the CDR3 is TGCGCCAGCAGCCAAGATCCCGGCGGTCGGGGGACCGGGGAGCTGTTTTTT. This rearrangement joins TRBV4-1 to TRBJ2-2; D is perhaps TRBD2 (6 bases). V lost 0 bases and J 5 bases, leaving 16 bases between the germline ends. The germline V gene encodes CDR1 MGHRA and CDR2 YSYEKL. The CDR3 totals 17 residues.

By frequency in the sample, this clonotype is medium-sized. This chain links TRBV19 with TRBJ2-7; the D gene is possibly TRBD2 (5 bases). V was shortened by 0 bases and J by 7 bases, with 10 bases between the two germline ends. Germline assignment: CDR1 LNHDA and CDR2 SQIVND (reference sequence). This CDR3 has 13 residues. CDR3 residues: CASSIDDWREQYF. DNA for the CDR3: TGTGCCAGTAGTATAGATGACTGGAGGGAGCAGTACTTC.

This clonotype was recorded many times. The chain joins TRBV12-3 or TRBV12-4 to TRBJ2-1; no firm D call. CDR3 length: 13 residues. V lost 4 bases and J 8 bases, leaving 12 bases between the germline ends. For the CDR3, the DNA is TGTGCCAGCAGTTCTTTCGCTGGCGATGAGCAGTTCTTC. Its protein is CASSSFAGDEQFF.

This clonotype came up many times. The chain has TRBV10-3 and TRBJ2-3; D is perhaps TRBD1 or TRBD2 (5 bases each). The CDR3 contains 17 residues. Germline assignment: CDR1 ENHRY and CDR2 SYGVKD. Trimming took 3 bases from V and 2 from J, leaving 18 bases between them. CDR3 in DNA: TGTGCCATCAGTGATGGACCCCTTGGGGGATCCACAGATACGCAGTATTTT. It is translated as CAISDGPLGGSTDTQYF.

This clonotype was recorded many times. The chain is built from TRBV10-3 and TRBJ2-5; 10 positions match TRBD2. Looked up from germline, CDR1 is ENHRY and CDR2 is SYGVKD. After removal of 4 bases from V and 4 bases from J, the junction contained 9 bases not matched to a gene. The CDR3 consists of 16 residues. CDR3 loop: CAISGTSGTTPETQYF. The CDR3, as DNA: TGTGCCATCAGTGGAACTAGCGGGACTACCCCAGAGACCCAGTACTTC.